These 2 T cell receptor beta chains share one sample of origin, sequenced in a study of blood T cells in healthy people across ages. PCR was performed a second time for about 6 to 12 cycles using a sample-barcoded 5' primer and a J-beta primer mix. MiXCR was run by TCRdb on the 5' RACE reads, yielding one entry per CDR3 protein. Of about 700,000 distinct CDR3 sequences detected, approximately 31% appear once; the ten largest clones hold 15%. Sequencing was done on a sample of blood. The source of these receptors is a woman of 80 years or more in good health.

The chain couples TRBV27 to TRBJ1-1; D ambiguous. Germline V lookup: CDR1 MNHEY, CDR2 SMNVEV (reference sequence). Trimming took off 4 bases at V and 5 bases at J, with 8 bases between the two ends. CDR3 length: 12 amino acids. This CDR3 reads CASSSGKTEAFF. The CDR3 region has the DNA TGTGCCAGCAGTTCGGGCAAGACTGAAGCTTTCTTT.

Concerning this clonotype itself: A read error likely explains this, since a far larger clone differs by one base. Here the CDR3 DNA reads TGTGCCAGCAGCGACTTCTACGAGCAGTACTTC. Residues: CASSDFYEQYF. This chain joins TRBV6-1 and TRBJ2-7; D gene unclear. Trimming cost V 6 bases and J 3 bases, with 6 bases left between them. The CDR3 spans 11 residues. Germline loops: CDR1 MNHNS, CDR2 SASEGT.